The clone carrying this T cell receptor (beta chain) was observed a single time. Its antigen is unidentified. TCRdb keeps only in-frame clones here, not all; method: immunoSEQ multiplex PCR. Of about 140,000 clones in the sample, less than 90% were seen once. The germline V gene has CDR1 SGHRS and CDR2 YFSETQ. V lost 5 bases to trimming and J lost 2 bases, with 19 bases between them. This CDR3 has 16 amino acids. The data derive from a study of radiation and T cells in renal cell carcinoma. Overall study results and limits: In blood, top tumor clones expanded by 2 weeks, shrinking by 4.

Time point indicated: baseline pretreatment blood. The sample's treatment: 15 Gy SBRT to primary tumor, nephrectomy 4 weeks later. Specimen: blood, collected from a patient whose treatment included radiotherapy and nephrectomy. This sequence joins TRBV5-1 and TRBJ1-1, with a tentative D call TRBD1 (6 bases). The source of this sequence is a woman between 50 and 59 years old with renal cell carcinoma. CDR3 sequence reads: CASSSSSGALNTEAFF. For the CDR3, the DNA is TGCGCCAGCAGTTCCAGCTCGGGGGCCTTAAACACTGAAGCTTTCTTT. The entire variable domain, with the rest obtained from reference TRBV5-1 and TRBJ1-1, is as follows: KAGVTQTPRYLIKTRGQQVTLSCSPISGHRSVSWYQQTPGQGLQFLFEYFSETQRNKGNFPGRFSGRQFSNSRSEMNVSTLELGDSALYLCASSSSSGALNTEAFFGQGTRLTVV.